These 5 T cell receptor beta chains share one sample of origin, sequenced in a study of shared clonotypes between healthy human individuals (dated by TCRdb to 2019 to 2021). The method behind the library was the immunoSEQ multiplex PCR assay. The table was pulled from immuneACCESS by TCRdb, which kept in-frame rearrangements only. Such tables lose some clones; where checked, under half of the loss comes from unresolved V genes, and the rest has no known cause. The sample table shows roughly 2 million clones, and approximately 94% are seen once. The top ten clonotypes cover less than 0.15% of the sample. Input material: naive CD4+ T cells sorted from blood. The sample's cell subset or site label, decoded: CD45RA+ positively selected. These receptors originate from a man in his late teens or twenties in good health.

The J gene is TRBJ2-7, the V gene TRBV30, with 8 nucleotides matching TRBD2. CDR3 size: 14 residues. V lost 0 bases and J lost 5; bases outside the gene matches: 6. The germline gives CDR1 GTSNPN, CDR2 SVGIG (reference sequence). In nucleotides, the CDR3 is TGTGCCTGGAGTGTCCGGGGGGGGATCAACGAGCAGTACTTC. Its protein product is CAWSVRGGINEQYF.

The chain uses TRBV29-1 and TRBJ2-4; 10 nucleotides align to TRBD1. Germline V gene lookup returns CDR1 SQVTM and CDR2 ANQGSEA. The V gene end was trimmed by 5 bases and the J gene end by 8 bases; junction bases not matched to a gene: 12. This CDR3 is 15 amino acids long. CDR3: CSVSPGTGVADIQYF. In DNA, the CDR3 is TGCAGCGTTAGTCCCGGGACAGGGGTAGCAGACATTCAGTACTTC.

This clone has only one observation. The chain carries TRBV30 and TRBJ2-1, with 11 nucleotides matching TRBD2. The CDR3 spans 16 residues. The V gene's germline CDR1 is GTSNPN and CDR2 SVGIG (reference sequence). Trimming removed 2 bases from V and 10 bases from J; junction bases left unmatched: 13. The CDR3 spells CAWSLSRLAGPGEQFF. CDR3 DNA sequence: TGTGCCTGGAGTCTCTCAAGACTAGCGGGACCTGGGGAGCAGTTCTTC.

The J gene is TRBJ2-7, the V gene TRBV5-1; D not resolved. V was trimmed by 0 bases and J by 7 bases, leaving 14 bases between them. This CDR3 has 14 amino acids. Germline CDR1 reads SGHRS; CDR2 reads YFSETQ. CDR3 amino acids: CASSLAVDSFEQYF. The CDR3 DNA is TGCGCCAGCAGCTTGGCGGTCGACTCTTTTGAGCAGTACTTC.

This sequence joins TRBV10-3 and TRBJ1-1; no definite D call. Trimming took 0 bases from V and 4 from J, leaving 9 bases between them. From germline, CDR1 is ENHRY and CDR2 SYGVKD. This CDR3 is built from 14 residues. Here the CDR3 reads CAISESEVGTEAFF. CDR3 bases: TGTGCCATCAGTGAGTCGGAAGTGGGCACTGAAGCTTTCTTT.